This T cell receptor (beta chain) was observed in a study of T cell repertoires in cytomegalovirus infection. Study overall: Carrying CMV and the relevant HLA type showed in public TCR beta signatures. Findings and caveats of the study: Frequencies of public TCR beta families were cumulated, and this identified carriers of CMV plus the relevant HLA.

This clonotype appeared a few times. Its matching antigen is unknown. The CDR3 extends over 19 amino acids. The V end was cut by 0 bases, the J end by 1 base, with 21 bases between. The germline V gene encodes CDR1 LNHNV and CDR2 YYDKDF (reference sequence). TCRdb reprocessed the reads via MiXCR and lists one record per CDR3 protein. The sample carries approximately 630,000 distinct CDR3 sequences, about 24% recorded once. V and J are TRBV15 and TRBJ1-2, with a weak D call TRBD1 (6 bases). The TCR comes from a human donor in good health (CMV status not recorded). Some clones in this sample may be carry-over from other donors' samples. The source material was CD8+ T cells from PBMCs. The CDR3 region is CATSRDGGRGRKRNYGYTF. Written as DNA, the CDR3 is TGTGCCACCAGCAGAGATGGGGGCCGGGGCCGAAAACGTAACTATGGCTACACCTTC.